Below are 20 T cell receptor beta chains sequenced from a single sample in a study of shared T cell receptors in the human thymus (dated by TCRdb to the early 2020s). Libraries came from the immunoSEQ multiplex PCR assay. This immuneACCESS table, as held by TCRdb, lists in-frame sequences with V and J called but not all clones. Of the missing ones, under half trace to an unresolved V gene in checked studies; the others have no known cause. In all, the sample holds hundreds of thousands of clones, and more than 75% of those were seen once. The top ten constitute 0.01% of the sample. The data also belong to a second study, concerning human thymus T cells.

The specimen sequenced was thymocytes. The origin of the receptors is a boy under two years old with a congenital heart defect. Donor details come from another sample of the same person, matched by shared clones.

CDR3 in DNA: TGTGCCAGCAGTGTAGCGGGGGGCTACGAGCAGTACTTC. Encoded protein: CASSVAGGYEQYF. The chain employs TRBV2 and TRBJ2-7, with 10 bases matching TRBD2. The CDR3 is 13 amino acids. The germline V gene encodes CDR1 SNHLY and CDR2 FYNNEI. With 4 bases clipped from V and 3 bases from J, the junction kept 0 bases outside the gene matches.

The chain recombines TRBV9 with TRBJ2-3; D uncertain. The CDR3 length is 13 residues. Trimming cost V 4 bases and J 1 base, with 7 bases left between them. Looked up from germline, CDR1 is SGDLS and CDR2 is YYNGEE. The DNA of the CDR3 is TGTGCCAGCAGCCTCATAGGCACAGATACGCAGTATTTT. This gives the protein CASSLIGTDTQYF.

The DNA for the CDR3 is TGTGCCAGCAGCTTAGCACCGGGAGGGCCCTACAATGAGCAGTTCTTC. It yields the protein CASSLAPGGPYNEQFF. The rearrangement joins TRBV7-2 to TRBJ2-1; 8 positions match TRBD2. The length of the CDR3 is 16 residues. CDR1 is SGHTA and CDR2 is FQGNSA in the germline V gene. V gave up 0 bases and J gave up 2 bases; unmatched junction bases: 3.

The chain links TRBV4-2 to TRBJ2-5; 8 bases are shared with TRBD2. Germline CDR1 and CDR2: LGHNA and YNFKEQ. V trimming: 0 bases; J trimming: 5 bases; junction bases outside the gene matches: 5. This CDR3 spans 15 amino acids. CDR3 region: CASSQDPGRGETQYF. The CDR3 coding sequence is TGTGCCAGCAGCCAAGATCCCGGGAGGGGGGAGACCCAGTACTTC.

The V gene is TRBV4-1, the J gene TRBJ1-2, with D maybe TRBD1 (6 bases). This CDR3 spans 14 amino acids. Germline V lookup: CDR1 MGHRA, CDR2 YSYEKL. V was pared by 3 bases and J by 8 bases, with 16 bases between. The CDR3 here is CASSHYTGSRGYTF. For the CDR3, the DNA is TGCGCCAGCAGCCATTACACAGGGAGTAGAGGCTACACCTTC.

The rearrangement links TRBV21-1 to TRBJ2-7; TRBD2, the table's D call, lacks a check against the DNA. TRBV21-1 is classified as a pseudogene. CDR3 length: 18 residues. The CDR3 is CASRSRVRGGWTSYEQYF. The CDR3 DNA follows: TGTGCCAGCAGATCCAGGGTTAGGGGAGGGTGGACCTCCTACGAGCAGTACTTC.

The V and J genes are TRBV5-1 and TRBJ2-7; 13 nucleotides line up with TRBD2. Unmatched junction bases numbered 11, after V lost 0 bases and J lost 5 bases. This CDR3 has 18 residues. Germline assignment: CDR1 SGHRS and CDR2 YFSETQ. The CDR3 coding sequence is TGCGCCAGCAGCTTGGGCGGACTAGCGGGAGCAGGGGTCCACGAGCAGTACTTC. Translated, it gives CASSLGGLAGAGVHEQYF.

This clone appeared once. The chain carries TRBV15 and TRBJ2-7; D is perhaps TRBD2 (6 bases). There are 19 residues in the CDR3. Between the trimmed V and J ends, which lost 0 bases and 4 bases, there was a span of 25 bases. Germline assignment: CDR1 LNHNV and CDR2 YYDKDF (reference sequence). The CDR3 nucleotides are TGTGCCACCAGCAGAGATCTTAGACTAGGGGCCACTGCGGGTTACGAGCAGTACTTC. Protein: CATSRDLRLGATAGYEQYF.

This rearrangement joins TRBV27 to TRBJ1-5; maybe TRBD1 (5 bases). The CDR3 consists of 16 residues. Germline V lookup: CDR1 MNHEY, CDR2 SMNVEV (reference sequence). V was pared by 4 bases and J by 3 bases, with 16 bases between. Written as DNA, the CDR3 is TGTGCCAGCAGTTCTATGGGGCCAGGGCTCAATCAGCCCCAGCATTTT. This gives the protein CASSSMGPGLNQPQHF.

In its sample, this clone was seen a few times. The V gene is TRBV10-3, the J gene TRBJ2-7; 10 bases agree with TRBD1. Germline-derived CDR1 and CDR2 are ENHRY and SYGVKD. The CDR3 sequence is 15 residues long. The V gene end was trimmed by 8 bases and the J gene end by 0 bases; junction bases not matched to a gene: 7. The chain's CDR3 is CAIAQDRGRSYEQYF. The CDR3 nucleotides read TGTGCCATCGCCCAAGACAGGGGGCGCTCCTACGAGCAGTACTTC.

This clone occurred a few times. The V call is TRBV15, the J call TRBJ1-5, with 9 bases lining up with TRBD1. This CDR3 region has 13 residues. Germline lookup yields CDR1 LNHNV and CDR2 YYDKDF (reference sequence). The DNA for the CDR3 is TGTGCAACCCGACAGGGGGTTTATCAGCCCCAGCATTTT. Its protein product is CATRQGVYQPQHF.

The gene calls are TRBV19 and TRBJ2-7; D is perhaps TRBD2 (7 bases). From germline, CDR1 is LNHDA and CDR2 SQIVND (reference sequence). The CDR3 sequence is 13 residues long. Trimming removed 10 bases at V and 4 bases at J, with 17 bases between. The CDR3 protein is CATGPGGRYEQYF. The CDR3 coding sequence is TGTGCCACCGGGCCGGGGGGCAGGTACGAGCAGTACTTC.

This clone showed up just once. This chain joins TRBV27 and TRBJ1-5; 7 positions match TRBD1. CDR1 MNHEY and CDR2 SMNVEV come from the germline V gene (reference sequence). The ends lost 6 bases at V and 3 bases at J; junction bases unmatched: 8. CDR3 length: 15 amino acids. The CDR3 region has the DNA TGTGCCAGCAGGCGACAGGGTGTCTTCAATCAGCCCCAGCATTTT. Amino acid sequence: CASRRQGVFNQPQHF.

The chain employs TRBV30 and TRBJ2-1; the match to TRBD2 covers 9 bases. The CDR3 is made up of 19 amino acids. V trimming: 2 bases; J trimming: 3 bases; junction bases outside the gene matches: 17. CDR1 GTSNPN and CDR2 SVGIG come from the germline V gene (reference sequence). In DNA, the CDR3 is TGTGCCTGGAGTTTGTGGCGGGAGGGCCCCTTAGATATCTACAATGAGCAGTTCTTC. It is translated as CAWSLWREGPLDIYNEQFF.

The sample holds a few counts of this clone. The chain combines TRBV6-5 with TRBJ2-7; D is possibly TRBD2 (6 bases). The V end was cut by 6 bases, the J end by 3 bases, with 15 bases between. The length of the CDR3 is 14 residues. CDR1 is MNHEY, CDR2 SVGAGI, per germline. The CDR3 is CASSLAPGDYEQYF. CDR3 DNA: TGTGCCAGCAGCCTAGCCCCGGGGGACTACGAGCAGTACTTC.

This clone was detected once. This chain connects TRBV29-1 to TRBJ2-2; the match to TRBD2 covers 7 bases. The CDR3 sequence is 13 residues long. The junction had 3 bases not matched to a gene; V was cut back by 4 bases and J by 4 bases. CDR1 and CDR2 (germline): SQVTM, ANQGSEA. The CDR3 nucleotides are TGCAGCGTTGGGGCGGGAGTCACCGGGGAGCTGTTTTTT. It translates to CSVGAGVTGELFF.

This clone was observed a few times. The chain joins TRBV2 to TRBJ1-1; D is perhaps TRBD1 (6 bases). The CDR3 length is 13 residues. Germline lookup yields CDR1 SNHLY and CDR2 FYNNEI. V was cut by 7 bases and J by 4 bases, with 13 bases left in between. For the CDR3, the DNA is TGTGCCAGCACCGAGGGGGGGACCACTGAAGCTTTCTTT. Translated, it gives CASTEGGTTEAFF.

CDR3 sequence (DNA): TGTGCCAACAAGGACAGGGGGGGTGAAAAACTGTTTTTT. This encodes CANKDRGGEKLFF. This chain links TRBV2 with TRBJ1-4, with TRBD1 matching 10 bases. There are 13 residues in the CDR3. The V segment lost 10 bases and the J segment 7 bases; nucleotides outside the gene matches: 6. Germline CDR1 is SNHLY and CDR2 is FYNNEI.

The rearrangement links TRBV7-6 to TRBJ1-2; D may be TRBD1 (5 bases). The germline V gene has CDR1 SGHVS and CDR2 FNYEAQ. CDR3 length: 19 amino acids. V dropped 5 bases and J dropped 1 base, with 26 bases sitting between them. In DNA, the CDR3 is TGTGCCAGCAGCCCCAGTCCTCAAGGGGCTCCGGAACATAACTATGGCTACACCTTC. Translation gives CASSPSPQGAPEHNYGYTF.

The chain links TRBV5-1 to TRBJ2-7; maybe TRBD2 (6 bases). V was clipped by 7 bases and J by 4 bases, with 18 bases between them. CDR1 is SGHRS, CDR2 YFSETQ, per germline. This CDR3 region has 14 residues. CDR3 coding DNA: TGCGCCAGCGGGAGTGGCGGGGAGTGGTACGAGCAGTACTTC. It yields the protein CASGSGGEWYEQYF.